This T cell receptor (beta chain) appears in the sequencing data of a study of patients and donors after allogeneic stem cell transplantation. The ends were cut back, 5 bases at V and 5 bases at J, with 12 bases in the middle. The CDR3 is 13 residues long. Germline-derived CDR1 and CDR2 are SGHTA and FQGTGA. This clonotype was seen a few times. Using its own MiXCR run on the RT-PCR reads, TCRdb lists one record per CDR3 protein. The data show 150,000 to 200,000 distinct CDR3 sequences, over 25% seen once. V and J are TRBV7-3 and TRBJ1-1; a possible D gene is TRBD1 (6 bases). The origin of this receptor is a human donor who was either an allogeneic HSCT recipient or a stem cell or donor lymphocyte infusion donor (not recorded which). It is not recorded whose cells these are; they may come from a transplant donor. The sample taken for sequencing was blood, either unsorted or a sorted T cell fraction (not recorded which). The CDR3 DNA reads as TGTGCCAGCAGCCAGCAGGGGTGGACTGAAGCTTTCTTT. It is translated as CASSQQGWTEAFF. The whole variable domain, filled in from reference TRBV7-3 and TRBJ1-1, reads GAGVSQTPSNKVTEKGKYVELRCDPISGHTALYWYRQSLGQGPEFLIYFQGTGAADDSGLPNDRFFAVRPEGSVSTLKIQRTERGDSAVYLCASSQQGWTEAFFGQGTRLTVV.